Below, 29 T cell receptor beta chains from the same sample are listed, as sequenced in a study of T-cell memory formation after mild COVID-19. TCRdb ran MiXCR on the 5' RACE reads and lists one entry per CDR3 protein. Of 470,000 or so distinct CDR3 sequences listed, 25% are singletons. The sample comprised PBMCs or a T cell subset sorted from them (not recorded which). The receptors come from an adult woman who had mild COVID-19 (a few samples of this study predate the infection). Cell type and time point are not known.

This chain connects TRBV12-3 or TRBV12-4 to TRBJ2-4; 11 nucleotides align to TRBD1. Trimming removed 6 bases from V and 6 bases from J; junction bases left unmatched: 13. The CDR3 runs to 17 residues. CDR3 in DNA: TGTGCCAGCAGCCCTGGACAGGGGGCGCCCCGGGGAAACATTCAGTACTTC. Translation gives CASSPGQGAPRGNIQYF.

This chain links TRBV7-3 with TRBJ2-7; 8 bases are a match to TRBD1. The trim removed 0 bases at V and 2 bases at J, leaving 3 bases unmatched. This CDR3 has 15 residues. CDR1 is SGHTA and CDR2 is FQGTGA in the germline V gene. CDR3 sequence (DNA): TGTGCCAGCAGCTTAACGCCGACAGGGGCCTACGAGCAGTACTTC. Translating gives CASSLTPTGAYEQYF.

The gene calls are TRBV7-2 and TRBJ2-3; 12 bases are shared with TRBD2. The CDR3 spans 18 residues. The junction had 16 bases not matched to a gene; V was cut back by 7 bases and J by 5 bases. Per the germline V gene, CDR1 is SGHTA and CDR2 is FQGNSA. The CDR3 reads CASTPPRLAGVLGDTQYF. CDR3 DNA: TGTGCCAGCACCCCGCCGCGACTAGCGGGAGTTCTTGGAGATACGCAGTATTTT.

This clonotype was observed at least ten times. This chain joins TRBV3-1 and TRBJ2-3, with TRBD2 identical over 8 bases. Germline assignment: CDR1 LGHDT and CDR2 YNNKEL (reference sequence). This CDR3 has 15 amino acids. The V gene end was trimmed by 4 bases and the J gene end by 0 bases; junction bases not matched to a gene: 3. CDR3 sequence: CASSPSSGSTDTQYF. DNA of the CDR3: TGTGCCAGCAGCCCGTCTAGCGGGAGCACAGATACGCAGTATTTT.

The table lists this clonotype with a few counts. The chain combines TRBV7-3 with TRBJ2-1, with 9 bases fitting TRBD1. The CDR3 consists of 15 residues. Germline-derived CDR1 and CDR2 are SGHTA and FQGTGA. The ends lost 5 bases at V and 6 bases at J; junction bases unmatched: 8. The CDR3 nucleotides are TGTGCCAGCAGCCCGACAGGGGGTTACCGCAATGAGCAGTTCTTC. This encodes CASSPTGGYRNEQFF.

This clonotype was counted at least ten times. The genes are TRBV7-2 and TRBJ1-4, with D maybe TRBD1 (5 bases). V was pared by 1 base and J by 8 bases, with 17 bases between. CDR3 length equals 16 residues. Germline assignment: CDR1 SGHTA and CDR2 FQGNSA. Written as DNA, the CDR3 is TGTGCCAGCAGCTTAGAGACGGGACTCCTCGGGGAAAAACTGTTTTTT. Translated, it gives CASSLETGLLGEKLFF.

The chain couples TRBV29-1 to TRBJ2-5, with 12 bases that match TRBD2. CDR3 length: 17 residues. Germline CDR1 is SQVTM and CDR2 is ANQGSEA. Trimming removed 3 bases from V and 1 base from J; junction bases left unmatched: 9. The CDR3: CSVDGVGLAGSQETQYF. As DNA, the CDR3 is TGCAGCGTTGATGGGGTTGGACTAGCGGGAAGCCAAGAGACCCAGTACTTC.

This clonotype was recorded a few times. V and J are TRBV20-1 and TRBJ1-1; possible D gene TRBD1, 5 bases. Germline assignment: CDR1 DFQATT and CDR2 SNEGSKA (reference sequence). The CDR3 length is 13 residues. Trimming took off 0 bases at V and 7 bases at J, with 12 bases between the two ends. In nucleotides, the CDR3 is TGCAGTGCTAGAGATCCGGGGACTCTTGAAGCTTTCTTT. Translating gives CSARDPGTLEAFF.

This clonotype has just a few counts. The chain recombines TRBV5-1 with TRBJ2-4; D uncertain. CDR1 and CDR2 from the germline V gene are SGHRS and YFSETQ. V was cut by 2 bases and J by 8 bases, with 5 bases left in between. The CDR3 totals 11 residues. The CDR3 nucleotides are TGCGCCAGCAGCTTCATGGACATTCAGTACTTC. This translates into CASSFMDIQYF.

The rearrangement uses TRBV20-1 and TRBJ2-3, with 7 bases that match TRBD1. Germline CDR1 DFQATT, CDR2 SNEGSKA (reference sequence). V was pared by 4 bases and J by 3 bases, with 13 bases of the junction left unmatched. CDR3 size: 16 residues. In nucleotides, the CDR3 is TGCAGTGCTACCGGGACAGTATCCGTATTTACAGATACGCAGTATTTT. Translation gives CSATGTVSVFTDTQYF.

This clonotype was seen just once. The V and J genes are TRBV7-3 and TRBJ2-2; tentatively, D is TRBD1 (6 bases). The germline V gene has CDR1 SGHTA and CDR2 FQGTGA. The CDR3 spans 14 residues. The germline V and J ends were trimmed by 2 bases and 6 bases, with 10 bases remaining between them. CDR3 nucleotides: TGTGCCAGCAGCTTATACAGGGATGCCGGGGAGCTGTTTTTT. Translating gives CASSLYRDAGELFF.

The V call is TRBV12-3 or TRBV12-4, the J call TRBJ2-5; D perhaps matches TRBD1 (5 bases). The CDR3 is made up of 14 amino acids. V was trimmed by 7 bases and J by 5 bases, leaving 17 bases between them. In DNA form, the CDR3 reads TGTGCCAGCACCCTATCAGGGAAGGCTGAGACCCAGTACTTC. Amino acids: CASTLSGKAETQYF.

In this sample, this clonotype turned up a few times. The rearrangement joins TRBV24-1 to TRBJ2-3, with TRBD2 matching 7 bases. The V gene's germline CDR1 is KGHDR and CDR2 SFDVKD. V was pared by 2 bases and J by 0 bases, with 10 bases of the junction left unmatched. The CDR3 contains 18 residues. The CDR3 DNA reads TGTGCCACCAGTGATTACCCGCCAAGACTAGCCAGCACAGATACGCAGTATTTT. It encodes CATSDYPPRLASTDTQYF.

The chain recombines TRBV13 with TRBJ1-2; D perhaps matches TRBD1 (5 bases). This CDR3 comprises 13 residues. V was trimmed by 7 bases and J by 5 bases, leaving 14 bases between them. From germline, CDR1 is PRHDT and CDR2 FYEKMQ (reference sequence). The CDR3 DNA reads as TGTGCCAGCACCCGGGGGGAGAGATATGGCTACACCTTC. It translates to CASTRGERYGYTF.

The V and J genes are TRBV25-1 and TRBJ2-7; 8 nucleotides align to TRBD1. Germline-derived CDR1 and CDR2 are MGHDK and SYGVNS. This CDR3 region has 13 residues. Trimming took 5 bases from V and 4 from J; bases not matched to a gene: 4. The CDR3 nucleotides read TGTGCCAGCAGTCCAGGGGGCAAGTACGAGCAGTACTTC. It encodes CASSPGGKYEQYF.

There are a few counts of this clonotype. The chain links TRBV7-2 to TRBJ2-7; 11 positions agree with TRBD2. J gave up 3 bases and V 3 bases, and 13 bases lay outside the gene matches. The CDR3 is 18 amino acids. Germline V gene data show CDR1 as SGHTA and CDR2 as FQGNSA. The CDR3 loop is CASSLLAGGPTKNYEQYF. For the CDR3, the DNA is TGTGCCAGCAGCTTGTTAGCGGGAGGGCCTACGAAAAACTACGAGCAGTACTTC. Full variable domain (outside the CDR3, taken from reference TRBV7-2 and TRBJ2-7): GAGVSQSPSNKVTEKGKDVELRCDPISGHTALYWYRQSLGQGLEFLIYFQGNSAPDKSGLPSDRFSAERTGGSVSTLTIQRTQQEDSAVYLCASSLLAGGPTKNYEQYFGPGTRLTVT.

This chain uses TRBV3-1 with TRBJ2-1; TRBD1 matches 7 bases. Germline-derived CDR1 and CDR2 are LGHDT and YNNKEL (reference sequence). The CDR3 loop spans 16 amino acids. V lost 1 base, J lost 5 bases, and 8 bases stayed unmatched. CDR3 in DNA: TGTGCCAGCAGCCAAGGGTTTGGTCAGGGGGACAATGAGCAGTTCTTC. Its protein is CASSQGFGQGDNEQFF.

This clonotype came up many times. The gene calls are TRBV7-9 and TRBJ2-1, with 9 bases that match TRBD2. CDR1 is SEHNR and CDR2 is FQNEAQ in the germline V gene (reference sequence). This CDR3 spans 15 amino acids. After removal of 0 bases from V and 15 bases from J, the junction contained 12 bases not matched to a gene. Here the CDR3 DNA reads TGTGCCAGCAGCTTAGCGCCCGTCAGCGGGAGGTCAGGGTTCTTC. It encodes CASSLAPVSGRSGFF.

This chain links TRBV5-1 with TRBJ2-1; TRBD2 agrees at 14 bases. With 1 base clipped from V and 8 bases from J, the junction kept 8 bases outside the gene matches. Germline lookup yields CDR1 SGHRS and CDR2 YFSETQ. This CDR3 contains 17 residues. The CDR3: CASSLQLGTSGSYEQFF. CDR3 bases: TGCGCCAGCAGCTTGCAACTTGGGACTAGCGGGAGTTATGAGCAGTTCTTC. Variable domain in full (rest from reference TRBV5-1 and TRBJ2-1): KAGVTQTPRYLIKTRGQQVTLSCSPISGHRSVSWYQQTPGQGLQFLFEYFSETQRNKGNFPGRFSGRQFSNSRSEMNVSTLELGDSALYLCASSLQLGTSGSYEQFFGPGTRLTVL.

The V gene is TRBV7-8, the J gene TRBJ1-1, with 7 bases identical to TRBD1. The CDR3 is 14 residues long. With V trimmed by 5 bases and J by 1 base, 4 bases remained unmatched. The V gene's germline CDR1 is SGHVS and CDR2 FQNEAQ. This chain's CDR3 is CASSVGTANTEAFF. The CDR3 DNA follows: TGTGCCAGCAGCGTAGGGACAGCGAACACTGAAGCTTTCTTT.

The sample holds a few counts of this clonotype. This rearrangement joins TRBV4-1 to TRBJ2-5, with D tentatively TRBD1 (5 bases). This CDR3 region has 14 residues. Trimming stripped 4 bases from V and 4 bases from J, with 13 bases between. In germline, CDR1 is MGHRA, CDR2 YSYEKL. This chain's CDR3 is CASSPIGTGETQYF. CDR3 nucleotides: TGCGCCAGCAGCCCGATTGGAACAGGAGAGACCCAGTACTTC.

This clonotype was seen a few times. The chain is built from TRBV6-6 and TRBJ2-3; D is undetermined. The CDR3 totals 13 residues. The V and J ends lost 0 bases and 5 bases respectively, with 6 bases between them. Germline values: CDR1 MNHNY, CDR2 SVGAGI (reference sequence). Here the CDR3 DNA reads TGTGCCAGCAGTTACTCGACTCTAGATACGCAGTATTTT. Amino acid sequence: CASSYSTLDTQYF.

This clonotype was found a few times. The V and J genes are TRBV2 and TRBJ2-1; 7 bases line up with TRBD1. J gave up 2 bases and V 4 bases, and 5 bases lay outside the gene matches. Germline lookup yields CDR1 SNHLY and CDR2 FYNNEI. The CDR3 is 15 residues long. The CDR3 coding sequence is TGTGCCAGCAGTGGATACGGGACAGCCTACAATGAGCAGTTCTTC. Translated, it gives CASSGYGTAYNEQFF.

CDR3 nucleotide sequence: TGTGCCAGCAGCTTAGGGGGAGGTGTGAACACAGATACGCAGTATTTT. This sequence encodes CASSLGGGVNTDTQYF. The chain links TRBV7-6 to TRBJ2-3, with D maybe TRBD2 (6 bases). This CDR3 has 16 residues. V was cut by 1 base and J by 2 bases, with 13 bases left in between. CDR1 SGHVS and CDR2 FNYEAQ come from the germline V gene.

This chain uses TRBV5-1 with TRBJ2-1; D remains ambiguous. The CDR3 is made up of 14 amino acids. Germline CDR1 reads SGHRS; CDR2 reads YFSETQ. Trimming took off 0 bases at V and 1 base at J, with 5 bases between the two ends. The CDR3 loop is CASSLVVSYNEQFF. The CDR3, as DNA: TGCGCCAGCAGCTTGGTTGTTTCCTACAATGAGCAGTTCTTC.

The gene calls are TRBV27 and TRBJ2-7, with 7 nucleotides matching TRBD2. Germline V gene sequence: CDR1 MNHEY, CDR2 SMNVEV (reference sequence). CDR3 length: 12 residues. V lost 8 bases and J lost 0; bases outside the gene matches: 1. DNA of the CDR3: TGTGCCAGCGGGGGGGGCTCCTACGAGCAGTACTTC. Residues: CASGGGSYEQYF.

This clonotype was seen a handful of times. The chain combines TRBV7-8 with TRBJ2-5; no firm D call. The CDR3 contains 11 residues. V shed 5 bases and J shed 5 bases, with 6 bases lying between them. Germline loops: CDR1 SGHVS, CDR2 FQNEAQ. The CDR3 DNA sequence: TGTGCCAGCAGCCCTTGGGAGACCCAGTACTTC. It is translated as CASSPWETQYF.

This rearrangement joins TRBV7-8 to TRBJ2-5, with TRBD1 as a possible D gene (5 bases). The germline V and J ends were trimmed by 4 bases and 5 bases, with 14 bases remaining between them. The CDR3 is 14 amino acids. The germline V gene has CDR1 SGHVS and CDR2 FQNEAQ. The CDR3 coding sequence is TGTGCCAGCAGCTCCAGACAGCTAGGGGAGACCCAGTACTTC. Protein: CASSSRQLGETQYF. Drawing the rest from reference TRBV7-8 and TRBJ2-5, the complete variable domain is GAGVSQSPRYKVAKRGQDVALRCDPISGHVSLFWYQQALGQGPEFLTYFQNEAQLDKSGLPSDRFFAERPEGSVSTLKIQRTQQEDSAVYLCASSSRQLGETQYFGPGTRLLVL.

This clonotype turned up a few times. The chain carries TRBV20-1 and TRBJ2-3; possibly TRBD2 for D (6 bases). The CDR3 is 16 amino acids. Germline-derived CDR1 and CDR2 are DFQATT and SNEGSKA (reference sequence). V lost 5 bases and J 3 bases, leaving 21 bases between the germline ends. CDR3 coding DNA: TGCAGTGCTGACGGGGGAATGGAGCGGCTAACAGATACGCAGTATTTT. Translating gives CSADGGMERLTDTQYF.